The rows below give T cell receptor beta chains drawn from one sample of a study of OX40 agonist ivuxolimab in advanced cancers. Assay: immunoSEQ multiplex PCR; the TCRdb copy retains only in-frame clones and omits some. The profile shows 71,000 or so clones, roughly 77% of them singletons. This specimen was CD4+ or CD8+ T cells sorted from blood, taken in a trial of the OX40 agonist ivuxolimab. The receptors here all came from an adult with an advanced solid tumor such as melanoma, head and neck, liver or kidney cancer. Each CDR3 is given with its conserved first and last residue. Each record gives: V gene, J gene, D gene, clone size, CDR3 DNA, CDR3 protein. A D gene is named only where the DNA matches it firmly. Clone sizes are given selectively: once, few, many, or a class where the clone is expanded.

V: TRBV5-4; J: TRBJ1-1; D: -; size: -; DNA: TGTGCCACGAGGGGCGGATCAATAAACACTGAAGCTTTCTTT; CDR3: CATRGGSINTEAFF
V: TRBV19; J: TRBJ2-2; D: -; size: -; DNA: TGTGCCAGTAGTAAAGGGACTTACACCGGGGAGCTGTTTTTT; CDR3: CASSKGTYTGELFF
V: TRBV11-3; J: TRBJ2-1; D: TRBD1; size: -; DNA: TGTGCCAGCAGCCCCGGGACAGGGCCCTACAATGAGCAGTTCTTC; CDR3: CASSPGTGPYNEQFF
V: TRBV6-4; J: TRBJ2-1; D: TRBD2; size: -; DNA: TGTGCCAGCAGTGCCCTCCCTAGCGGGTACAATGAGCAGTTCTTC; CDR3: CASSALPSGYNEQFF
V: TRBV5-4; J: TRBJ1-1; D: -; size: -; DNA: TGTGCCAGCAGTTTGGGACCGAGAGGGAACACTGAAGCTTTCTTT; CDR3: CASSLGPRGNTEAFF
V: TRBV7-9; J: TRBJ2-7; D: -; size: few; DNA: TGTGCCAGCAGCACGTACAGTTCCGAGCAGTACTTC; CDR3: CASSTYSSEQYF
V: TRBV5-1; J: TRBJ2-5; D: -; size: once; DNA: TGCGCCAGCAGCCTTATCCAAGAGACCCAGTACTTC; CDR3: CASSLIQETQYF
V: TRBV7-8; J: TRBJ1-6; D: -; size: -; DNA: TGTGCCAGCAGCTCCCCGTTCGTACCGGATTCACCCCTCCACTTT; CDR3: CASSSPFVPDSPLHF
V: TRBV6-5; J: TRBJ2-7; D: -; size: -; DNA: TGTGCCAGCAGTTATGGTCAGGCTATGGGCGAGCAGTACTTC; CDR3: CASSYGQAMGEQYF
V: TRBV6-1; J: TRBJ1-1; D: -; size: -; DNA: TGTGCCAGCAGCGACGAACAGGGGAACACTGAAGCTTTCTTT; CDR3: CASSDEQGNTEAFF
V: TRBV9; J: TRBJ1-3; D: -; size: -; DNA: TGTGCCAGCAGCGGGAGGGACCTTCGGGCTGGAAACACCATATATTTT; CDR3: CASSGRDLRAGNTIYF
V: TRBV11-3; J: TRBJ1-6; D: -; size: -; DNA: TGTGCCAGCAGCTTAGTGGGGAGGGGCTCGGGTAATTCACCCCTCCACTTT; CDR3: CASSLVGRGSGNSPLHF
V: TRBV7-7; J: TRBJ2-2; D: TRBD1; size: once; DNA: TGTGCCAGCAGCTCACCGGACAGGGAGGACGGGGAGCTGTTTTTT; CDR3: CASSSPDREDGELFF
V: TRBV18; J: TRBJ1-1; D: -; size: once; DNA: TGTGCCAGCTCACCGCAGAGAATGAACACTGAAGCTTTCTTT; CDR3: CASSPQRMNTEAFF
V: TRBV5-1; J: TRBJ1-3; D: -; size: -; DNA: TGCGCCAGCAGAGAGGACAGAACGACTGGAAACACCATATATTTT; CDR3: CASREDRTTGNTIYF
V: TRBV6-5; J: TRBJ2-4; D: -; size: -; DNA: TGTGCCAGCGGCCACGGACTTCAGTACTTC; CDR3: CASGHGLQYF
V: TRBV7-9; J: TRBJ1-1; D: TRBD1; size: -; DNA: TGTGCCAGCAGCTTAAAGTGGCAGGGGGCGGTGAACACTGAAGCTTTCTTT; CDR3: CASSLKWQGAVNTEAFF
V: TRBV29-1; J: TRBJ2-7; D: -; size: once; DNA: TGCAGCGTTGTGTTGGGTTACGAGCAGTACTTC; CDR3: CSVVLGYEQYF
V: TRBV12-5; J: TRBJ2-5; D: -; size: -; DNA: TGTGCTAGTGGGGAGTCTAACCCGGTCGGGGAGACCCAGTACTTC; CDR3: CASGESNPVGETQYF
V: TRBV5-4; J: TRBJ2-5; D: -; size: -; DNA: TGTGCCAGCAGCTTCTCGGGCGGAAATAGGGAGACCCAGTACTTC; CDR3: CASSFSGGNRETQYF
V: TRBV4-2; J: TRBJ2-7; D: -; size: -; DNA: TGTGCCAGCAGCCAGACGGGACTCTCCTACGAGCAGTACTTC; CDR3: CASSQTGLSYEQYF
V: TRBV14; J: TRBJ2-7; D: -; size: -; DNA: TGTGCCAGCAGCCCCCTGCCCTCGGATGGTTACGAGCAGTACTTC; CDR3: CASSPLPSDGYEQYF
V: TRBV6-4; J: TRBJ1-5; D: TRBD1; size: -; DNA: TGTGCCAGCAGAGCTTTACGAGACAGGGGGCGAAATCAGCCCCAGCATTTT; CDR3: CASRALRDRGRNQPQHF
V: TRBV4-1; J: TRBJ1-6; D: TRBD1; size: once; DNA: TGCGCCAGCAGCCGGCCCCCGGGACAGGGGACCTCACCCCTCCACTTT; CDR3: CASSRPPGQGTSPLHF
V: TRBV18; J: TRBJ1-2; D: -; size: -; DNA: TGTGCCAGCATCCGGGACCCGGGAAACTATGGCTACACCTTC; CDR3: CASIRDPGNYGYTF
V: TRBV13; J: TRBJ2-6; D: -; size: -; DNA: TGTGCCAGCAGCCCCGGGACCAACGTCCTGACTTTC; CDR3: CASSPGTNVLTF
V: TRBV7-9; J: TRBJ1-5; D: -; size: few; DNA: TGTGCCAGCAGCTTCGGTGCGGAGCCCCAGCATTTT; CDR3: CASSFGAEPQHF
V: TRBV19; J: TRBJ1-5; D: -; size: -; DNA: TGTGCCAGTACTCCCCAGGCGAAGGGAGTGTACTTAAATCAGCCCCAGCATTTT; CDR3: CASTPQAKGVYLNQPQHF
V: TRBV10-2; J: TRBJ2-1; D: -; size: once; DNA: TGCGCCAGCAGTCCTCCTTACAATGAGCAGTTCTTC; CDR3: CASSPPYNEQFF
V: TRBV7-2; J: TRBJ2-7; D: -; size: -; DNA: TGTGCCAGCAGCCCCGACTACGAGCAGTACTTC; CDR3: CASSPDYEQYF
V: TRBV30; J: TRBJ2-1; D: -; size: few; DNA: TGTGCCTGGAGGGCAGGGAGTGCCGAGCAGTTCTTC; CDR3: CAWRAGSAEQFF
V: TRBV5-4; J: TRBJ2-2; D: TRBD2; size: few; DNA: TGTGCCAGCAGCTCCGGGACTAGCTTCTCCGGGGAGCTGTTTTTT; CDR3: CASSSGTSFSGELFF
V: TRBV19; J: TRBJ1-4; D: TRBD1; size: few; DNA: TGTGCCAGTAGAAACTTCCCCCGCCGACAGGGGAGAGGAGAAAAACTGTTTTTT; CDR3: CASRNFPRRQGRGEKLFF
V: TRBV5-1; J: TRBJ2-5; D: TRBD1; size: once; DNA: TGCGCCAGCAGCCGAGACAGGGAATCGCAAGAGACCCAGTACTTC; CDR3: CASSRDRESQETQYF
V: TRBV11-2; J: TRBJ1-4; D: -; size: -; DNA: TGTGCCAGCAGCTTGGGGGACCGACCAACTAATGAAAAACTGTTTTTT; CDR3: CASSLGDRPTNEKLFF
V: TRBV5-1; J: TRBJ1-1; D: -; size: -; DNA: TGCGCCAGCAGCAGAGGGGACGGGAACACTGAAGCTTTCTTT; CDR3: CASSRGDGNTEAFF
V: TRBV19; J: TRBJ2-1; D: -; size: -; DNA: TGTGCCAGTAGTTACAGGGACAATGAGCAGTTCTTC; CDR3: CASSYRDNEQFF
V: TRBV5-4; J: TRBJ1-2; D: TRBD1; size: -; DNA: TGTGCCAGCAGCTTGCTGGATCAAGGGGGCGGTGATGGCTACACCTTC; CDR3: CASSLLDQGGGDGYTF
V: TRBV7-2; J: TRBJ2-7; D: -; size: -; DNA: TGTGCCAGCGTCCTACTTGGGGGGGCATACGCCTACGAGCAGTACTTC; CDR3: CASVLLGGAYAYEQYF
V: TRBV5-4; J: TRBJ1-2; D: -; size: -; DNA: TGTGCCAGCAGCTTTCGGGGGGCGCTGGGCTACACCTTC; CDR3: CASSFRGALGYTF